The 24 T cell receptor beta chains presented below share a single source sample, sequenced in a study of T cells after yellow fever vaccination. TCRdb re-analysed the 5' RACE reads in MiXCR, keeping a single row per CDR3 protein. The table has about 260,000 distinct CDR3 sequences, around 4.9% seen once; the top ten hold roughly 3.4%. Sample: CD4+ T cells sorted from PBMCs, taken on the day of the yellow fever booster vaccination. The source is a man between 18 and 35 years old who received the YFV17D yellow fever vaccine.

This clonotype has only a few counts. The V and J genes are TRBV7-2 and TRBJ2-2, with TRBD1 as a possible D gene (6 bases). V was shortened by 2 bases and J by 7 bases, with 8 bases between the two germline ends. CDR3 length: 13 amino acids. Germline CDR1 SGHTA, CDR2 FQGNSA. The CDR3 protein is CASSLSGVGELFF. The DNA for the CDR3 is TGTGCCAGCAGCTTATCAGGGGTCGGGGAGCTGTTTTTT.

This clonotype was picked up a small number of times. The chain combines TRBV12-3 or TRBV12-4 with TRBJ1-1; a weak D match, TRBD1 (5 bases). There are 14 residues in the CDR3. Trimming took 3 bases from V and 6 from J, leaving 14 bases between them. CDR3 in amino acids: CASSFGPRGAEAFF. The CDR3 DNA reads TGTGCCAGCAGTTTTGGCCCTCGGGGGGCTGAAGCTTTCTTT.

DNA for the CDR3: TGCAGTGCCCCGACCGCGCGACAGGGGGCAGGGTTCTTC. Protein sequence: CSAPTARQGAGFF. The rearrangement joins TRBV20-1 to TRBJ2-1; 10 nucleotides align to TRBD1. Trimming cost V 6 bases and J 15 bases; bases outside gene matches: 14. The CDR3 is 13 amino acids. CDR1 and CDR2 (germline): DFQATT, SNEGSKA (reference sequence).

At least ten counts were recorded for this clonotype. The chain is built from TRBV4-2 and TRBJ2-4; 10 nucleotides line up with TRBD1. The germline V gene encodes CDR1 LGHNA and CDR2 YNFKEQ. The CDR3 spans 18 residues. The trim removed 2 bases at V and 8 bases at J, leaving 15 bases unmatched. CDR3 coding DNA: TGTGCCAGCAGCCAAAGTCCCGGGACAGGGGTCTTGGGAGACATTCAGTACTTC. Residues: CASSQSPGTGVLGDIQYF.

The chain carries TRBV5-1 and TRBJ2-5, with TRBD2 matching 10 bases. In germline, CDR1 is SGHRS, CDR2 YFSETQ. V lost 1 base to trimming and J lost 5 bases; unmatched junction nucleotides: 8. The CDR3 consists of 16 residues. This chain's CDR3 is CASSLSSSGGGETQYF. The CDR3 DNA is TGCGCCAGCAGCTTGTCATCTAGCGGGGGCGGGGAGACCCAGTACTTC.

This clonotype was seen only a few times. V usage is TRBV18 and J usage is TRBJ1-1, with a weak D call TRBD1 (5 bases). This CDR3 comprises 15 residues. Germline CDR1 and CDR2: KGHSH and LQKENI. Trimming took off 2 bases at V and 3 bases at J, with 13 bases between the two ends. CDR3 residues: CASSPLVGGDTEAFF. CDR3 DNA: TGTGCCAGCTCACCATTGGTGGGGGGTGACACTGAAGCTTTCTTT.

CDR3 coding DNA: TGTGCCAGCAGTTACCAGAGCACACAGGAAAAACTGTTTTTT. It yields the protein CASSYQSTQEKLFF. The V gene is TRBV6-5, the J gene TRBJ1-4; D remains ambiguous. The CDR3 covers 14 residues. CDR1 is MNHEY and CDR2 is SVGAGI in the germline V gene. V lost 2 bases and J lost 8, with 12 bases in between.

This clonotype was seen only a few times. The chain is built from TRBV7-2 and TRBJ1-1; D unclear. Trimming removed 5 bases at V and 0 bases at J, with 16 bases between. Germline CDR1 reads SGHTA; CDR2 reads FQGNSA. This CDR3 contains 16 residues. The DNA of the CDR3 is TGTGCCAGCAGCACACGCTTCCGGGAATTGAACACTGAAGCTTTCTTT. It is translated as CASSTRFRELNTEAFF.

V usage is TRBV11-2 and J usage is TRBJ1-3; D perhaps matches TRBD1 (5 bases). V was trimmed by 2 bases and J by 4 bases, leaving 9 bases between them. The CDR3 extends over 14 amino acids. The germline CDR1 and CDR2 sequences are SGHAT and FQNNGV. CDR3 nucleotides: TGTGCCAGCAGCTTATTAGGGGAAGGAAACACCATATATTTT. It encodes CASSLLGEGNTIYF.

This chain joins TRBV5-1 and TRBJ1-5; tentatively, D is TRBD1 (5 bases). The CDR3 has 15 amino acids. V was clipped by 0 bases and J by 3 bases, with 10 bases between them. Germline loops: CDR1 SGHRS, CDR2 YFSETQ. CDR3 in amino acids: CASSLGDGPNQPQHF. Written as DNA, the CDR3 is TGCGCCAGCAGCTTGGGGGACGGGCCCAATCAGCCCCAGCATTTT.

The sample holds a few counts of this clonotype. This sequence joins TRBV20-1 and TRBJ1-2; TRBD1 is a possible D gene (5 bases). V lost 1 base, J lost 6 bases, and 21 bases lay in between. Germline CDR1 reads DFQATT; CDR2 reads SNEGSKA (reference sequence). This CDR3 has 16 amino acids. CDR3 residues: CSARVPREEGINGYTF. For the CDR3, the DNA is TGCAGTGCTAGAGTCCCTAGAGAGGAGGGGATCAATGGCTACACCTTC.

The chain carries TRBV18 and TRBJ1-6, with D possibly being TRBD1 (5 bases). Trimming left V 6 bases short and J 7 bases short, with 16 bases between. Germline values: CDR1 KGHSH, CDR2 LQKENI. This CDR3 has 15 amino acids. In nucleotides, the CDR3 is TGTGCCAGCTCTCTAAGCGTGGGGGAAAATTCACCCCTCCACTTT. The encoded protein is CASSLSVGENSPLHF.

The gene calls are TRBV4-1 and TRBJ2-5; D uncertain. Between the trimmed V and J ends, which lost 2 bases and 4 bases, there was a span of 8 bases. CDR1 and CDR2 (germline): MGHRA, YSYEKL. There are 13 residues in the CDR3. The CDR3 is CASSQLARETQYF. The CDR3 region has the DNA TGCGCCAGCAGCCAACTGGCCAGAGAGACCCAGTACTTC.

The sample holds a few counts of this clonotype. This chain uses TRBV7-2 with TRBJ2-3; D might be TRBD1 (6 bases). V lost 5 bases to trimming and J lost 3 bases, with 15 bases between them. The germline gives CDR1 SGHTA, CDR2 FQGNSA. CDR3 size: 15 residues. CDR3 in amino acids: CASSPDRMWTDTQYF. In nucleotides, the CDR3 is TGTGCCAGCAGCCCCGACAGGATGTGGACAGATACGCAGTATTTT.

The sample holds many counts of this clonotype. This sequence joins TRBV7-8 and TRBJ1-1; weak D call: TRBD1 (6 bases). The CDR3 is 14 amino acids. V shed 3 bases and J shed 3 bases, with 11 bases lying between them. Germline V gives CDR1 SGHVS, CDR2 FQNEAQ. CDR3 sequence: CASSLDRAYTEAFF. The CDR3 DNA reads TGTGCCAGCAGCTTGGACAGAGCTTACACTGAAGCTTTCTTT.

This chain uses TRBV18 with TRBJ1-5; tentative D call: TRBD1 (6 bases). Trimming took off 3 bases at V and 7 bases at J, with 10 bases between the two ends. Germline V CDR1 and CDR2: KGHSH, LQKENI. There are 13 residues in the CDR3. The CDR3 here is CASSPPQGQPQHF. The DNA for the CDR3 is TGTGCCAGCTCACCTCCCCAGGGGCAGCCCCAGCATTTT.

The chain is built from TRBV5-1 and TRBJ2-3; a weak D match, TRBD2 (5 bases). Between the trimmed V and J ends, which lost 0 bases and 1 base, there was a span of 9 bases. Germline loops: CDR1 SGHRS, CDR2 YFSETQ. There are 15 residues in the CDR3. The CDR3 sequence is CASSLATEGTDTQYF. For the CDR3, the DNA is TGCGCCAGCAGCTTGGCCACGGAGGGCACAGATACGCAGTATTTT.

The J gene is TRBJ2-3, the V gene TRBV7-2; the D is unclear. The V and J ends lost 5 bases and 5 bases respectively, with 11 bases between them. The germline gives CDR1 SGHTA, CDR2 FQGNSA. The CDR3 loop spans 13 amino acids. The CDR3 spells CASSPSRLDTQYF. In DNA form, the CDR3 reads TGTGCCAGCAGCCCCTCCCGCCTAGATACGCAGTATTTT.

Ten or more counts support this clonotype. V is TRBV4-1 and J is TRBJ2-5; 7 bases map to TRBD1. This CDR3 is 18 amino acids long. V was pared by 3 bases and J by 4 bases, with 17 bases of the junction left unmatched. The V gene's germline CDR1 is MGHRA and CDR2 YSYEKL. Here the CDR3 reads CASSHLGLGQSIGETQYF. The DNA of the CDR3 is TGCGCCAGCAGCCACCTAGGTTTGGGACAGTCGATCGGAGAGACCCAGTACTTC.

This clonotype has more than one count but fewer than ten. In DNA form, the CDR3 reads TGTGCCAGCAGCCCAGCCGGTCGGGTCCTAGAGACCCAGTACTTC. Translating gives CASSPAGRVLETQYF. The rearrangement uses TRBV4-2 and TRBJ2-5, with D hard to call. V lost 4 bases and J lost 4, with 16 bases in between. This CDR3 contains 15 residues. Germline V gene lookup returns CDR1 LGHNA and CDR2 YNFKEQ.

Turning to this clonotype: This may arise from a read error, as a much more abundant clone is one base away. Because it lacks the conserved phenylalanine or tryptophan at the end, this CDR3 is likely a read error. This chain links TRBV5-5 with TRBJ2-3, with D uncertain. The CDR3 totals 17 residues. Germline assignment: CDR1 SGHKS and CDR2 YYEKEE (reference sequence). Trimming stripped 1 base from V and 0 bases from J, with 15 bases between. CDR3 in DNA: TGTGCCAGCAGCTTGCGGCTTGGCGCCCTCAGCACAGATACGCAGTATCTT. Protein: CASSLRLGALSTDTQYL.

Many counts were recorded for this clonotype. The CDR3 loop reads CASSTTGEGLNIQYF. The CDR3 nucleotides are TGCGCCAGCAGCACTACGGGGGAGGGGCTGAACATTCAGTACTTC. The chain combines TRBV5-1 with TRBJ2-4; 7 nucleotides align to TRBD2. CDR1 and CDR2 from the germline V gene are SGHRS and YFSETQ. V lost 4 bases and J lost 7; bases outside the gene matches: 11. The CDR3 consists of 15 residues.

There are a few counts of this clonotype. The chain uses TRBV7-3 and TRBJ2-7; no definite D call. There are 13 residues in the CDR3. Trimming shortened V by 5 bases and J by 7 bases, and 15 bases separated the two germline ends. Germline CDR1 reads SGHTA; CDR2 reads FQGTGA. CDR3 sequence (DNA): TGTGCCAGCAGCCTGGGCCCAAGGGAAGAGCAGTACTTC. Its protein is CASSLGPREEQYF.

This clonotype was counted only a few times. The CDR3 region has the DNA TGTGCCAGCAGCTCCTCCGGTCAGGGGAAATCGGTCGAGCAGTACGTC. It specifies CASSSSGQGKSVEQYV. V and J are TRBV28 and TRBJ2-7, with D perhaps matching TRBD1 (6 bases). V lost 6 bases, J lost 6 bases, and 24 bases lay in between. This CDR3 region has 16 residues. Germline assignment: CDR1 MDHEN and CDR2 SYDVKM.